This T cell receptor (beta chain) was observed in a study of graft-versus-host responses after intestinal transplantation. Method: immunoSEQ multiplex PCR; TCRdb's copy keeps in-frame clones and lacks some. Of some 45,000 clones listed, 90% to 95% were seen once; the top ten hold about 4.6%. Unmatched junction bases numbered 10, after V lost 3 bases and J lost 2 bases. Germline CDR1 and CDR2: SGDLS and YYNGEE. The CDR3 totals 16 residues. Sequencing used PBMCs, obtained 524 days after transplant. The J gene is TRBJ2-5, the V gene TRBV9; 7 nucleotides line up with TRBD1. This TCR came from a human patient who received an intestinal transplant, so some T cells may come from the graft donor. CDR3 amino acids: CASSDTGAGGQETQYF. For the CDR3, the DNA is TGTGCCAGCAGCGACACAGGGGCAGGAGGTCAAGAGACCCAGTACTTC.